This T cell receptor (beta chain) originates from a study of blood T cell repertoires in COVID-19. In the study overall: PBMCs, B-cell-depleted T cells, or T cells provided the cDNA or gDNA that made up the material.

The V and J ends lost 6 bases and 3 bases, in that order; junction bases with no gene match: 10. The CDR3 consists of 16 residues. Germline CDR1 and CDR2: LNHDA and SQIVND (reference sequence). In the original processing: Estimated nucleated cell counts came from reference gene primer amplification. Here immunoSEQ multiplex PCR was the method, and the copy in TCRdb shows in-frame clones only, minus some. The DNA was the basis for D and trimming; V, J and clone size are from that table. The sample records about 330,000 clones, more than 85% being singletons. Participants had their cohort set by participant-reported clinical history. Donors in Cohort 3 who had recovered were those with two negative PCRs, healthcare professional clearance, or resolution of their symptoms.

The sequencing sample was made of PBMCs or T cells enriched from blood (not recorded which). V and J are TRBV19 and TRBJ1-5, with TRBD1 matching over 8 bases. The receptor was derived from a woman in her thirties who had recovered from COVID-19. In nucleotides, the CDR3 is TGTGCCAGTAGGATGACAGGGGCCCAATACAATCAGCCCCAGCATTTT. It encodes CASRMTGAQYNQPQHF.